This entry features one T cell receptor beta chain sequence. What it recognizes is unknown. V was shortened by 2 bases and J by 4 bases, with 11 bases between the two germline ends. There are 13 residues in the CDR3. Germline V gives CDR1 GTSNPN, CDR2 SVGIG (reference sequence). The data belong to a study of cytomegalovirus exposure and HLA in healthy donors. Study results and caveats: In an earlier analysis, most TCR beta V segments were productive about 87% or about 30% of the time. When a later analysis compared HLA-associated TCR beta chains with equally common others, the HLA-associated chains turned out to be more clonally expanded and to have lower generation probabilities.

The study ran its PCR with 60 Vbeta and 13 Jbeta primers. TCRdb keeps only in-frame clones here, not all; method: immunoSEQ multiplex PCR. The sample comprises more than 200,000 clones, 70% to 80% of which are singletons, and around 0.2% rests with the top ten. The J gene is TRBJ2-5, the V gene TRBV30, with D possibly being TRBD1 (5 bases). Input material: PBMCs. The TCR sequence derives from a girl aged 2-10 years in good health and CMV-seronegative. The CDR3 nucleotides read TGTGCCTGGAGTTTGAGGCAGGGAGAGACCCAGTACTTC. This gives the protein CAWSLRQGETQYF.